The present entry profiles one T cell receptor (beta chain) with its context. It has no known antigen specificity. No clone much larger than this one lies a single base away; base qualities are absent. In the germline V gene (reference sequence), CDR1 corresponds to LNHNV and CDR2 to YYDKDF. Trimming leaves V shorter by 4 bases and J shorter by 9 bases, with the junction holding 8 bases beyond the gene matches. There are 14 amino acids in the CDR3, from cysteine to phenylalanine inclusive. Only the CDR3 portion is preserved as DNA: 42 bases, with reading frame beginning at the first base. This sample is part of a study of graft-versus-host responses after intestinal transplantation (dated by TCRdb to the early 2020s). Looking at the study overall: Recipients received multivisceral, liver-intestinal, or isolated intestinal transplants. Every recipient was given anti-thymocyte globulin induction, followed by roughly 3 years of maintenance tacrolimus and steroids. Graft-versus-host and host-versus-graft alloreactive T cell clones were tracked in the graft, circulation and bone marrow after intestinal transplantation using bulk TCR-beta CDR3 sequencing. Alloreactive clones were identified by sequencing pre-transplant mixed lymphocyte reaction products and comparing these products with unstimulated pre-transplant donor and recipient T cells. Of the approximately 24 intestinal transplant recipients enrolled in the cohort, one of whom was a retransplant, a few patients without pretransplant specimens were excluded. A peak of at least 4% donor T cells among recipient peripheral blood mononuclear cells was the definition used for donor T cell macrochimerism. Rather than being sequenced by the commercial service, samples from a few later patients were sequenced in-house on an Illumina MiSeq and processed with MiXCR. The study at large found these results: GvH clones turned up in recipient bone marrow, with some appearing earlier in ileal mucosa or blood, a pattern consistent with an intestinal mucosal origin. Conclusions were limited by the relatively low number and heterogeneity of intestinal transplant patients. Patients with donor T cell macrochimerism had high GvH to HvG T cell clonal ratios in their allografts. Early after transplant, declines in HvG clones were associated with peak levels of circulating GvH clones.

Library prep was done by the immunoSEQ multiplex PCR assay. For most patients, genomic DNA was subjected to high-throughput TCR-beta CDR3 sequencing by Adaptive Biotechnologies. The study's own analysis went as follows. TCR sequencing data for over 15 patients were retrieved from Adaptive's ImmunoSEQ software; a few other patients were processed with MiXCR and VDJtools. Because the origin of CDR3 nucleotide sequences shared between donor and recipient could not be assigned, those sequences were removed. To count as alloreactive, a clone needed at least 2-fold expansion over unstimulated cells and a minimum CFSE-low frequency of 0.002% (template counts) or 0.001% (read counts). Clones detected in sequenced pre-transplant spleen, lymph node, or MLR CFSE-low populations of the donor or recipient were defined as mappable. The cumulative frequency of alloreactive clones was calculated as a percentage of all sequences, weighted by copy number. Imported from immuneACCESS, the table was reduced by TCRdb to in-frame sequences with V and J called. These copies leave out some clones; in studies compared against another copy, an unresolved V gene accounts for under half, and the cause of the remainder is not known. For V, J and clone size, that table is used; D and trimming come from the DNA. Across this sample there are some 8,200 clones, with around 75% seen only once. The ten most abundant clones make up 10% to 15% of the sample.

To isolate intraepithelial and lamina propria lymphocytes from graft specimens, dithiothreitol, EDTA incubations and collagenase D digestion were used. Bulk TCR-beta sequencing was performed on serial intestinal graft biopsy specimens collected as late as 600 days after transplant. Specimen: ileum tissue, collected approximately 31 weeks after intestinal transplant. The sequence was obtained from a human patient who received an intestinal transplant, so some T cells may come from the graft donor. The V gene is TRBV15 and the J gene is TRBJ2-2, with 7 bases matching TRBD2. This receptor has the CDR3 CATSMAGVYRELFF. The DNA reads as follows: TGTGCCACCAGCATGGCGGGAGTGTACCGGGAGCTGTTTTTT. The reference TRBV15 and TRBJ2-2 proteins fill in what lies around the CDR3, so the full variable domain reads DAMVIQNPRYQVTQFGKPVTLSCSQTLNHNVMYWYQQKSSQAPKLLFHYYDKDFNNEADTPDNFQSRRPNTSFCFLDIRSPGLGDTAMYLCATSMAGVYRELFFGEGSRLTVL.